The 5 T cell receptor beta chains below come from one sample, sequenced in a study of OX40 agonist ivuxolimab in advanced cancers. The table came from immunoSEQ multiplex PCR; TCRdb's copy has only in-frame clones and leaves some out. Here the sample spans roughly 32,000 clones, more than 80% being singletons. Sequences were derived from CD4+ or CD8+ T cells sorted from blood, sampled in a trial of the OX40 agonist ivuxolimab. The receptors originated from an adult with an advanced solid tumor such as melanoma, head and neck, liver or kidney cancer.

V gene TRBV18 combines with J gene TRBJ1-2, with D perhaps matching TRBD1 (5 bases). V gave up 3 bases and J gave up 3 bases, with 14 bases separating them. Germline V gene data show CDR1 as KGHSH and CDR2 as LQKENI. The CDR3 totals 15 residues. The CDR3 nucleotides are TGTGCCAGCTCACCTCTATCCGGGACGGACTATGGCTACACCTTC. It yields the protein CASSPLSGTDYGYTF.

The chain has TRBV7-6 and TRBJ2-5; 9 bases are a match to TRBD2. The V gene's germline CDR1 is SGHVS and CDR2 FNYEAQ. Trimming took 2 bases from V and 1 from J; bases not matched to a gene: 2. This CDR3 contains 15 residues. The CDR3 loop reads CASSLFSGGQETQYF. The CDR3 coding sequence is TGTGCCAGCAGCTTATTTAGCGGGGGCCAAGAGACCCAGTACTTC.

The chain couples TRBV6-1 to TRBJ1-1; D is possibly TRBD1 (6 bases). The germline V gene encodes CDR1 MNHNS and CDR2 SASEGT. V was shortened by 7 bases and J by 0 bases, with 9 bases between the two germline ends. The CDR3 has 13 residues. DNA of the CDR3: TGTGCCAGCACCGGACAGCTGAACACTGAAGCTTTCTTT. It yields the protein CASTGQLNTEAFF.

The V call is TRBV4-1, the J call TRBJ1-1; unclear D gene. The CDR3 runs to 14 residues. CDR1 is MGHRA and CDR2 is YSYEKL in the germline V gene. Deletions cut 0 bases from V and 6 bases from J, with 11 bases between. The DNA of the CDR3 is TGCGCCAGCAGCCAAGACCTGTTAGGGTCTGAAGCTTTCTTT. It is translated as CASSQDLLGSEAFF.

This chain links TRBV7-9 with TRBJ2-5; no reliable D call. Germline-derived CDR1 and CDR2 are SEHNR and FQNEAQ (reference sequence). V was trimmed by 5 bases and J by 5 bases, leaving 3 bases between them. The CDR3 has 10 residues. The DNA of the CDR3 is TGTGCCAGCAGCCACGAGACCCAGTACTTC. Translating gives CASSHETQYF.